This TCR beta chain was sequenced for a study of a mutant IDH1 vaccine in newly diagnosed glioma. At the level of the study: Treated individuals were about 60% male and roughly 40% female, averaging approximately 40 years of age.

As to this clone: As yet, its antigen is unknown.

Specified time point: week 35, safety follow-up. In every dose of vaccine, 300 ug of mutant IDH1 20-mer peptide was given alongside topical imiquimod. Data came from immunoSEQ multiplex PCR; TCRdb stores just in-frame clones and leaves some out. This table has approximately 28,000 clones, roughly 80% appearing once. This specimen was PBMCs, taken from a glioma patient whose treatment included an IDH1 peptide vaccine. The source of this sequence is a man aged 30 to 45 with glioma.

The CDR3 region is CASSTTGVRETQYF. The DNA for the CDR3 is TGTGCCAGCAGTACTACAGGGGTCCGGGAGACCCAGTACTTC. The chain links TRBV2 to TRBJ2-5; 7 bases map to TRBD1. Germline lookup yields CDR1 SNHLY and CDR2 FYNNEI. V shed 5 bases, J shed 5 bases, and the junction held 8 bases outside the gene matches. The CDR3 is made up of 14 amino acids.